Presented here are 22 T cell receptor beta chains from one specimen sequenced in a study of identical twins. TCRdb itself ran the 5' RACE reads through MiXCR, one entry per CDR3 protein. The sample has 1.5 million or so distinct CDR3 sequences; around a third are singletons. Sequenced: cord blood. The receptor set was obtained from a newborn girl in good health.

The chain joins TRBV24-1 to TRBJ1-2, with 7 bases lining up with TRBD1. Trimming cost V 4 bases and J 8 bases; bases outside gene matches: 6. The CDR3 runs 13 residues. Germline values: CDR1 KGHDR, CDR2 SFDVKD. CDR3: CATSDPDRRGYTF. The CDR3 DNA sequence: TGTGCCACCAGTGACCCGGACAGGCGGGGCTACACCTTC.

This clonotype was detected a few times. The chain combines TRBV28 with TRBJ2-7, with unresolved D. This CDR3 spans 17 amino acids. In germline, CDR1 is MDHEN, CDR2 SYDVKM. V was cut by 4 bases and J by 3 bases, with 22 bases left in between. CDR3 sequence reads: CASSSQFTSPRHYEQYF. The CDR3 DNA reads TGTGCCAGCAGTTCTCAATTCACGTCACCCAGGCACTACGAGCAGTACTTC.

This clonotype was counted only a few times. Here the CDR3 reads CASSGTTGVYGYTF. The CDR3 DNA is TGTGCCAGCAGCGGGACTACAGGGGTCTATGGCTACACCTTC. J is TRBJ1-2 and V is TRBV28; 7 positions match TRBD1. The CDR3 loop spans 14 amino acids. In germline, CDR1 is MDHEN, CDR2 SYDVKM. V was clipped by 6 bases and J by 4 bases; unmatched bases: 8.

The chain links TRBV7-8 to TRBJ2-1; D unresolved. Deletions cut 5 bases from V and 0 bases from J, with 11 bases between. The CDR3 consists of 15 residues. CDR1 and CDR2 from the germline V gene are SGHVS and FQNEAQ. The CDR3 DNA follows: TGTGCCAGCAGCCTTAGCTATAGCTCCTACAATGAGCAGTTCTTC. Residues: CASSLSYSSYNEQFF.

This clonotype was seen many times. The J gene is TRBJ2-3, the V gene TRBV29-1; D call uncertain. The CDR3 has 14 amino acids. The V gene lost 3 bases and the J gene lost 3 bases, with 13 bases spanning the gap. From germline, CDR1 is SQVTM and CDR2 ANQGSEA. The CDR3 bases are TGCAGCGTTGATCCGGAGATGAGGACAGATACGCAGTATTTT. Translated: CSVDPEMRTDTQYF.

On this clonotype: An end of the junction does not agree with germline; a read error may underlie this. V gene TRBV7-9 combines with J gene TRBJ1-1; D gene uncertain. Germline CDR1 SEHNR, CDR2 FQNEAQ (reference sequence). This CDR3 region has 13 residues. The CDR3 bases are TGTGCCAGCAGCTTAGTGGTGAACATTGAAGCTTTCTTT. Protein sequence: CASSLVVNIEAFF.

This clonotype was picked up a small number of times. V usage is TRBV4-1 and J usage is TRBJ1-2; possibly TRBD1 for D (5 bases). The CDR3 spans 15 residues. V gave up 0 bases and J gave up 0 bases, with 8 bases separating them. The germline gives CDR1 MGHRA, CDR2 YSYEKL. The CDR3 DNA reads as TGCGCCAGCAGCCAAGATACGGGACCTAACTATGGCTACACCTTC. Translation gives CASSQDTGPNYGYTF.

This clonotype was detected only a few times. The chain uses TRBV7-6 and TRBJ1-6; 7 bases line up with TRBD1. J was trimmed by 0 bases and V by 6 bases; bases with no gene match: 5. CDR3 length: 16 residues. The germline gives CDR1 SGHVS, CDR2 FNYEAQ. The CDR3 sequence is CASSGQERSYNSPLHF. DNA for the CDR3: TGTGCCAGCAGTGGACAGGAACGCTCCTATAATTCACCCCTCCACTTT. The full variable domain, rest sourced from reference TRBV7-6 and TRBJ1-6, is GAGVSQSPRYKVTKRGQDVALRCDPISGHVSLYWYRQALGQGPEFLTYFNYEAQQDKSGLPNDRFSAERPEGSISTLTIQRTEQRDSAMYRCASSGQERSYNSPLHFGNGTRLTVT.

The chain is built from TRBV7-9 and TRBJ2-1; 14 bases are shared with TRBD2. The CDR3 runs to 18 residues. With V trimmed by 2 bases and J by 6 bases, 9 bases remained unmatched. Germline lookup yields CDR1 SEHNR and CDR2 FQNEAQ (reference sequence). The CDR3 sequence: CASSLSLVGTSGGNEQFF. The CDR3 DNA follows: TGTGCCAGCAGCTTATCCCTCGTCGGGACTAGCGGGGGCAATGAGCAGTTCTTC. Variable domain in full (rest from reference TRBV7-9 and TRBJ2-1): DTGVSQNPRHKITKRGQNVTFRCDPISEHNRLYWYRQTLGQGPEFLTYFQNEAQLEKSRLLSDRFSAERPKGSFSTLEIQRTEQGDSAMYLCASSLSLVGTSGGNEQFFGPGTRLTVL.

The chain links TRBV19 to TRBJ1-2; a weak D match, TRBD1 (5 bases). The CDR3 length is 13 residues. In germline, CDR1 is LNHDA, CDR2 SQIVND (reference sequence). V gave up 7 bases and J gave up 7 bases, with 16 bases separating them. The CDR3 nucleotides are TGTGCCAGTATTGACAGAGTATACGGTGGCTACACCTTC. Translation: CASIDRVYGGYTF.

The chain is built from TRBV14 and TRBJ2-3; 8 positions match TRBD2. CDR3 length equals 17 residues. V trimming: 2 bases; J trimming: 2 bases; junction bases outside the gene matches: 9. Germline CDR1 is SGHDN and CDR2 is FVKESK. For the CDR3, the DNA is TGTGCCAGCAGCCAACGATCGGGCGGGAGGCTCACAGATACGCAGTATTTT. Translating gives CASSQRSGGRLTDTQYF.

This clonotype turned up a few times. The rearrangement joins TRBV13 to TRBJ1-5; D remains ambiguous. V lost 0 bases and J lost 4, with 7 bases in between. The germline CDR1 and CDR2 sequences are PRHDT and FYEKMQ (reference sequence). The CDR3 totals 14 residues. This CDR3 reads CASSLGGKNQPQHF. The DNA for the CDR3 is TGTGCCAGCAGCTTAGGAGGGAAGAATCAGCCCCAGCATTTT. The whole variable domain, remainder taken from reference TRBV13 and TRBJ1-5, is AAGVIQSPRHLIKEKRETATLKCYPIPRHDTVYWYQQGPGQDPQFLISFYEKMQSDKGSIPDRFSAQQFSDYHSELNMSSLELGDSALYFCASSLGGKNQPQHFGDGTRLSIL.

The sample holds one count of this clonotype. The chain has TRBV9 and TRBJ2-2, with D maybe TRBD1 (6 bases). This CDR3 spans 15 amino acids. The germline V gene has CDR1 SGDLS and CDR2 YYNGEE. Trimming left V 2 bases short and J 4 bases short, with 12 bases between. CDR3: CASSVEGQSTGELFF. The CDR3 bases are TGTGCCAGCAGCGTCGAAGGACAGAGCACCGGGGAGCTGTTTTTT.

The CDR3 DNA follows: TGTGCCAGCAGACCGACAGGTCCTTATGAAAAACTGTTTTTT. This translates into CASRPTGPYEKLFF. The chain is built from TRBV12-3 or TRBV12-4 and TRBJ1-4; possibly TRBD1 for D (6 bases). The V gene lost 6 bases and the J gene lost 6 bases, with 14 bases spanning the gap. This CDR3 is built from 14 residues.

A note on this clonotype: Germline is not matched at one junction end, which may reflect a read error. This chain links TRBV28 with TRBJ1-1; tentative D call: TRBD1 (5 bases). The CDR3 is made up of 15 amino acids. The germline V gene encodes CDR1 MDHEN and CDR2 SYDVKM. DNA for the CDR3: TGTGTCAGCAGTTTATGGGGGAGAGAGAACACTGAAGCTTTCTTT. This translates into CVSSLWGRENTEAFF.

The chain links TRBV12-3 or TRBV12-4 to TRBJ1-5; a weak D match, TRBD1 (5 bases). V was clipped by 5 bases and J by 6 bases, with 20 bases between them. This CDR3 has 16 residues. CDR3: CASSGSRGGRSQPQHF. CDR3 DNA: TGTGCCAGCAGTGGTTCTCGGGGGGGACGGAGTCAGCCCCAGCATTTT.

The chain couples TRBV4-1 to TRBJ2-2, with 11 positions matching TRBD2. J was trimmed by 4 bases and V by 3 bases; bases with no gene match: 7. This CDR3 contains 17 residues. Per germline, CDR1 MGHRA and CDR2 YSYEKL. This CDR3 is CASSHTSGGIPTGELFF. The CDR3 coding sequence is TGCGCCAGCAGCCACACTAGCGGGGGAATACCCACCGGGGAGCTGTTTTTT.

The gene calls are TRBV20-1 and TRBJ2-3; 11 bases fit TRBD2. The CDR3 runs to 16 residues. With 0 bases clipped from V and 5 bases from J, the junction kept 7 bases outside the gene matches. Germline CDR1 and CDR2: DFQATT and SNEGSKA (reference sequence). The CDR3 DNA is TGCAGTGCTAGAGATCAATCTAGCGGGGGGAGAGATACGCAGTATTTT. This codes for CSARDQSSGGRDTQYF.

This sequence joins TRBV10-3 and TRBJ2-7; TRBD2 matches at 7 bases. There are 14 residues in the CDR3. Per the germline V gene, CDR1 is ENHRY and CDR2 is SYGVKD. Trimming removed 4 bases from V and 1 base from J; junction bases left unmatched: 4. The CDR3 spells CAISASGVSYEQYF. The CDR3 DNA follows: TGTGCCATCAGTGCGAGCGGGGTGTCCTACGAGCAGTACTTC.

The chain employs TRBV10-3 and TRBJ1-1; TRBD1 agrees at 9 bases. The CDR3 sequence is 14 residues long. Germline trimming cut 6 bases from V and 1 base from J; bases unmatched to any gene: 3. Per germline, CDR1 ENHRY and CDR2 SYGVKD. The CDR3 bases are TGTGCCATCAGCACGGACAGGGGGAACACTGAAGCTTTCTTT. This codes for CAISTDRGNTEAFF.

The table lists this clonotype with a few counts. The V call is TRBV7-2, the J call TRBJ2-7; D may be TRBD2 (5 bases). The CDR3 runs to 13 residues. Looked up from germline, CDR1 is SGHTA and CDR2 is FQGNSA. Trimming shortened V by 7 bases and J by 1 base, and 11 bases separated the two germline ends. CDR3 nucleotides: TGTGCCAGCACCCGGAGCGGTTCCTACGAGCAGTACTTC. It translates to CASTRSGSYEQYF.

The chain combines TRBV30 with TRBJ2-5; unclear D gene. The V gene lost 2 bases and the J gene lost 4 bases, with 8 bases spanning the gap. The CDR3 covers 12 residues. Germline CDR1 and CDR2: GTSNPN and SVGIG (reference sequence). CDR3 nucleotides: TGTGCCTGGAGTTGGGCGCCAGAGACCCAGTACTTC. Translated: CAWSWAPETQYF.